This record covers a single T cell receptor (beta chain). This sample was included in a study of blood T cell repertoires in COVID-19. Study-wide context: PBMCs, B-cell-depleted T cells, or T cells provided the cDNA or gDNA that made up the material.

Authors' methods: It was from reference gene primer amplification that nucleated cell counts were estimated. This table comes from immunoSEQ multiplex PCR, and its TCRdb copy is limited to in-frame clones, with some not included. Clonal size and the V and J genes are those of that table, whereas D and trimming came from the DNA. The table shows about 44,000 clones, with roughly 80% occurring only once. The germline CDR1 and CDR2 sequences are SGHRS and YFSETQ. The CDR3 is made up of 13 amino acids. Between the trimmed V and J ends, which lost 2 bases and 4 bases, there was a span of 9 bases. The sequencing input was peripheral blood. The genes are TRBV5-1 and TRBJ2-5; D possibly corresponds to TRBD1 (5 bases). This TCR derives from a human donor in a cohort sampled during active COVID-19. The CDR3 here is CASSFQRGETQYF. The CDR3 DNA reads TGCGCCAGCAGCTTCCAAAGGGGAGAGACCCAGTACTTC.